The rows below give T cell receptor beta chains drawn from one sample of a study of regulatory and conventional T cells in RAG deficiency. This table comes from immunoSEQ multiplex PCR, and its TCRdb copy is limited to in-frame clones, with some not included. This table has roughly 10,000 clones, around 94% appearing once. The sequencing input was CD4+ effector T cells sorted from blood. The source of these receptors is a human donor with RAG deficiency presenting as severe combined immunodeficiency. CDR3s include the opening cysteine and the closing phenylalanine or tryptophan. A D gene is named only where the DNA matches it firmly. The size of a clone is reported for some rows only, either as once, few or many, or as a class for expanded clones.

clone_size j_call v_call d_call cdr3_aa cdr3_nt
. TRBJ1-1 TRBV4-1 . CASSHYTATEAFF TGCGCCAGCAGCCATTATACGGCGACTGAAGCTTTCTTT
few TRBJ2-7 TRBV9 TRBD1 CASSVGQGATYEQYF TGTGCCAGCAGCGTAGGCCAGGGGGCCACCTACGAGCAGTACTTC
. TRBJ1-1 TRBV9 . CASSAHGNTEAFF TGTGCCAGCAGCGCTCACGGGAACACTGAAGCTTTCTTT
. TRBJ2-5 TRBV4-3 TRBD1 CASSQAPGQGARETQYF TGCGCCAGCAGCCAAGCACCGGGACAGGGGGCTAGAGAGACCCAGTACTTC
. TRBJ2-1 TRBV5-4 TRBD1 CASSLGDRGHNEQFF TGTGCCAGCAGCTTAGGGGACAGGGGGCACAATGAGCAGTTCTTC
. TRBJ2-4 TRBV20-1 . CSVPKRTIQYF TGCAGTGTTCCGAAGCGGACCATTCAGTACTTC
. TRBJ2-7 TRBV6-1 . CASSEESRPARQYF TGTGCCAGCAGTGAAGAATCGAGGCCGGCTCGGCAGTACTTC
. TRBJ2-6 TRBV6-5 . CASSYSTGSGANVLTF TGTGCCAGCAGTTACTCTACAGGTTCTGGGGCCAACGTCCTGACTTTC
. TRBJ2-2 TRBV5-1 TRBD2 CASSGPGRGGPGELFF TGCGCCAGCAGCGGACCCGGACGGGGGGGCCCCGGGGAGCTGTTTTTT
. TRBJ2-7 TRBV4-3 . CASSQGVGSYEQYF TGCGCCAGCAGTCAAGGGGTAGGCTCCTACGAGCAGTACTTC
. TRBJ1-1 TRBV5-4 . CASSYVGLANTEAFF TGTGCCAGCAGCTATGTTGGTCTGGCGAACACTGAAGCTTTCTTT
. TRBJ1-2 TRBV25-1 TRBD1 CASSETGLGYTF TGTGCCAGCAGTGAGACAGGGCTGGGCTACACCTTC
. TRBJ2-3 TRBV28 . CASSLPGASTDTQYF TGTGCCAGCAGTTTACCCGGGGCGAGCACAGATACGCAGTATTTT
. TRBJ2-3 TRBV29-1 . CSVDFPGTDTQYF TGCAGCGTTGATTTCCCGGGCACAGATACGCAGTATTTT
. TRBJ2-3 TRBV14 . CASSQERQDLDTQYF TGTGCCAGCAGCCAAGAGCGGCAGGACCTAGATACGCAGTATTTT
. TRBJ1-4 TRBV18 . CASSPRRAHNEKLFF TGTGCCAGCTCACCACGACGGGCCCATAATGAAAAACTGTTTTTT
once TRBJ2-7 TRBV7-2 TRBD2 CASSWTSGSYEQYF TGTGCCAGCAGCTGGACTAGCGGGAGCTACGAGCAGTACTTC
. TRBJ2-6 TRBV5-4 . CASSRTGLSGANVLTF TGTGCCAGCAGCCGAACAGGGCTCTCTGGGGCCAACGTCCTGACTTTC
once TRBJ2-7 TRBV6-5 . CASSWGPGTPSYEQYF TGTGCCAGCAGTTGGGGCCCCGGGACTCCCTCCTACGAGCAGTACTTC
. TRBJ2-1 TRBV10-3 . CAISDSPGGFAYNEQFF TGTGCCATCAGTGACTCCCCCGGCGGGTTCGCCTACAATGAGCAGTTCTTC
. TRBJ2-3 TRBV19 TRBD1 CASSTTGDSDTQYF TGTGCCAGTAGTACGACAGGGGATTCGGATACGCAGTATTTT
. TRBJ2-1 TRBV11-2 TRBD1 CASSRDRSNEQFF TGTGCCAGCAGCCGGGACAGGTCCAATGAGCAGTTCTTC
. TRBJ2-1 TRBV4-2 TRBD1 CASSQDGAITGGRFYNEQFF TGTGCCAGCAGCCAAGACGGCGCAATAACAGGGGGGCGGTTTTACAATGAGCAGTTCTTC
. TRBJ1-1 TRBV29-1 . CSVGHLLNTEAFF TGCAGCGTTGGACACTTACTGAACACTGAAGCTTTCTTT
. TRBJ2-7 TRBV19 . CASSMQLPYYEQYF TGTGCCAGTAGTATGCAGCTACCCTACTACGAGCAGTACTTC
. TRBJ1-1 TRBV6-5 TRBD1 CASSYEGAGTEAFF TGTGCCAGCAGTTATGAGGGGGCGGGCACTGAAGCTTTCTTT
. TRBJ2-7 TRBV29-1 . CSVAGHFSYEQYF TGCAGCGTTGCGGGACATTTCTCCTACGAGCAGTACTTC
. TRBJ2-3 TRBV6-6 . CASSPQGGDTQYF TGTGCCAGCAGCCCCCAGGGAGGCGATACGCAGTATTTT
. TRBJ2-3 TRBV28 TRBD1 CASFKPGQGSDTQYF TGTGCCAGCTTTAAACCGGGACAGGGGTCAGATACGCAGTATTTT
. TRBJ2-7 TRBV11-2 . CASSSSYEQYF TGTGCCAGCAGCTCCTCCTACGAGCAGTACTTC
. TRBJ2-6 TRBV5-1 . CASSFRRGQSVSGANVLTF TGCGCCAGCAGCTTTCGGCGGGGACAGTCCGTCTCTGGGGCCAACGTCCTGACTTTC
once TRBJ2-5 TRBV19 . CASSMGTQETQYF TGTGCCAGTAGTATGGGGACTCAAGAGACCCAGTACTTC
. TRBJ2-4 TRBV7-8 TRBD1 CASSLQPGTGAKNIQYF TGTGCCAGCAGCCTACAACCCGGGACAGGGGCCAAAAACATTCAGTACTTC
. TRBJ2-7 TRBV6-5 . CASSYRGSSYEQYF TGTGCCAGCAGTTACAGGGGGAGCTCCTACGAGCAGTACTTC
. TRBJ2-7 TRBV11-2 . CASSTTPYEQYF TGTGCCAGCAGCACCACTCCCTACGAGCAGTACTTC
. TRBJ2-6 TRBV19 TRBD1 CASRTGERRSGANVLTF TGTGCCAGTAGGACAGGGGAAAGGCGCTCTGGGGCCAACGTCCTGACTTTC
. TRBJ1-4 TRBV7-2 . CASSLTGREKLFF TGTGCCAGCAGCTTAACAGGGAGGGAAAAACTGTTTTTT
. TRBJ2-7 TRBV11-2 TRBD2 CASSLMMASGSYEQYF TGTGCCAGCAGCTTAATGATGGCTAGCGGGAGTTACGAGCAGTACTTC
once TRBJ2-4 TRBV7-6 . CASSPSRGTPKNIQYF TGTGCCAGCAGCCCCTCAAGGGGAACACCGAAAAACATTCAGTACTTC
. TRBJ2-3 TRBV7-6 . CASSLDSSTDTQYF TGTGCCAGCAGCTTAGATTCCAGCACAGATACGCAGTATTTT
. TRBJ2-2 TRBV10-3 . CAISEGQNTGELFF TGTGCCATCAGTGAGGGACAGAACACCGGGGAGCTGTTTTTT
. TRBJ2-7 TRBV7-2 TRBD1 CASSLGRGTGRYEQYF TGTGCCAGCAGCTTAGGAAGGGGGACAGGACGCTACGAGCAGTACTTC
. TRBJ2-7 TRBV13 . CASSLAGGVLSYEQYF TGTGCCAGCAGCTTAGCCGGTGGGGTCCTCTCCTACGAGCAGTACTTC
. TRBJ2-3 TRBV10-1 . CASSALSSASTDTQYF TGCGCCAGCAGTGCCCTTTCATCAGCTAGCACAGATACGCAGTATTTT
. TRBJ2-2 TRBV11-2 . CASSSQVTGELFF TGTGCCAGCAGCTCCCAGGTGACCGGGGAGCTGTTTTTT
once TRBJ2-5 TRBV29-1 . CSVGEETQYF TGCAGCGTTGGGGAAGAGACCCAGTACTTC
once TRBJ2-5 TRBV20-1 . CSADRQETQYF TGCAGTGCTGACAGACAAGAGACCCAGTACTTC
once TRBJ2-3 TRBV11-2 . CASSLGANSPTDTQYF TGTGCCAGCAGCTTAGGAGCCAACTCACCCACAGATACGCAGTATTTT
. TRBJ2-3 TRBV10-3 . CAISYWGVTDTQYF TGTGCCATCAGTTATTGGGGGGTCACAGATACGCAGTATTTT
once TRBJ2-5 TRBV10-1 . CASSDYGGKTQYF TGCGCCAGCAGTGATTATGGGGGGAAGACCCAGTACTTC
. TRBJ2-7 TRBV4-2 . CASSRMSEQYF TGTGCCAGCAGCCGCATGTCCGAGCAGTACTTC
. TRBJ1-1 TRBV27 . CASSRGLNTEAFF TGTGCCAGCAGCCGGGGATTGAACACTGAAGCTTTCTTT
. TRBJ2-7 TRBV20-1 . CSARRDYEQYF TGCAGTGCTCGCCGGGACTACGAGCAGTACTTC